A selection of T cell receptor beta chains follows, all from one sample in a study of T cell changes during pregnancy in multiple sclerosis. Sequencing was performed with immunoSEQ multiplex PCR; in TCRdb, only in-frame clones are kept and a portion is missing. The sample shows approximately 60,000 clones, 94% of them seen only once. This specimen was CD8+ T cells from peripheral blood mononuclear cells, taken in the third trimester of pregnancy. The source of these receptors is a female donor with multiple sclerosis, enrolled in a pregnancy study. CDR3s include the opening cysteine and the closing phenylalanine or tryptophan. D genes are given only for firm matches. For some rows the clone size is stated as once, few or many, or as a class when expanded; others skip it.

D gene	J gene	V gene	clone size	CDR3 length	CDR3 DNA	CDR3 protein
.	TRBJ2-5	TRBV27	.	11	TGTGCCAGCAGTTTAGGAGAGACTCAGTACTTC	CASSLGETQYF
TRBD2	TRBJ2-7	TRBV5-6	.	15	TGTGCCAGCAGCTTGGCTGGACTAGAGGCCTACGAGCAGTACTTC	CASSLAGLEAYEQYF
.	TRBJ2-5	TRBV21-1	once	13	TGTGCCACCAGACAGGGGATACAAGAGACCCAGTACTTC	CATRQGIQETQYF
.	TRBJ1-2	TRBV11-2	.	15	TGTGCCAGCAGCTATGAGGGGACTTATAACTATGGCTACACCTTC	CASSYEGTYNYGYTF
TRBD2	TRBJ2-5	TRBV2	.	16	TGTGCCAGCAGTGAATTGTCTAGCGGGGGACAAGAGACCCAGTACTTC	CASSELSSGGQETQYF
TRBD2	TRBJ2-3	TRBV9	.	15	TGTGCCAGCAGCGTTAGCGGGGTTAGCACAGATACGCAGTATTTT	CASSVSGVSTDTQYF
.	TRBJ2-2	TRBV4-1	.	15	TGCGCCAGCAGCCGAATACTAGAAAACACCGGGGAGCTGTTTTTT	CASSRILENTGELFF
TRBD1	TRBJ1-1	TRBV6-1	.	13	TGTGCCAGCCTTACAGGGGCCCACACTGAAGCTTTCTTT	CASLTGAHTEAFF
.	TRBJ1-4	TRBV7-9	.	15	TGTGCCAGCAGCTTAAAGTCGGGTTTTGATGAAAAACTGTTTTTT	CASSLKSGFDEKLFF
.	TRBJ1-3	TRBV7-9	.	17	TGTGCCAGCAGCACTATCCCGGGACTCGGCTCTGGAAACACCATATATTTT	CASSTIPGLGSGNTIYF
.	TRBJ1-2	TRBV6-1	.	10	TGTGCCAGCGGGGGGACTCAATCCACCTTC	CASGGTQSTF
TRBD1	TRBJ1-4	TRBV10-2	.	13	TGCGCCAGCACCGGGACAGGGAGCGAAAAACTGTTTTTT	CASTGTGSEKLFF
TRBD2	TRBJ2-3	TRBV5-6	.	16	TGTGCCAGCAGCATGGGACTAGCGGGAGCGACAGATACGCAGTATTTT	CASSMGLAGATDTQYF
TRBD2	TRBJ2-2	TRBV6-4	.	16	TGTGCCAGCACTCCGGGACTAGCGGGGGCGACCGGGGAGCTGTTTTTT	CASTPGLAGATGELFF
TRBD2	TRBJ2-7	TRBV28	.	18	TGTGCCAGCAGCCTCTCCGGACTAGCGGGAATGTTTTCCTACGAGCAGTACTTC	CASSLSGLAGMFSYEQYF
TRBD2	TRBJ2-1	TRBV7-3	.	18	TGTGCCAGCAGCTTATTAGCGGGAGGGTCCCTCTTCTACAATGAGCAGTTCTTC	CASSLLAGGSLFYNEQFF
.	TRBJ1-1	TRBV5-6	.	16	TGTGCCAGCAGCCCCGGTAGGAGTCCTCAGAACACTGAAGCTTTCTTT	CASSPGRSPQNTEAFF
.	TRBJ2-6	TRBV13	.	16	TGTGCCAGCAGCTCAGGGTGGGGGCCTGGGGCCAACGTCCTGACTTTC	CASSSGWGPGANVLTF